This T cell receptor beta chain was sequenced in a study of blood T cell repertoires in COVID-19. On the study more broadly: Both acute and convalescent COVID-19 samples were obtained from the United States, Italy and Spain.

CDR3 length: 14 residues. Trimming left V 1 base short and J 8 bases short, with 12 bases between. The germline gives CDR1 SGHVS, CDR2 FNYEAQ. Those who participated ranged in age from about 18 to 95 years and resided in approximately 26 US areas. Donors were grouped by their self-reported clinical history. Study processing details: Estimation of nucleated cell counts was performed using reference gene primer amplification. Clones were sequenced by immunoSEQ multiplex PCR, and TCRdb holds only the in-frame ones, with some missing. The D gene and trimming were derived from the DNA, and the V and J assignments and clone size from that table. Found here are about 280,000 clones, roughly 85% of them singletons; the top ten hold 2.5%.

Sequences were obtained from PBMCs or T cells enriched from blood (not recorded which). The V gene is TRBV7-6, the J gene TRBJ1-5; D uncertain. The TCR comes from a woman aged 50 to 60 who had recovered from COVID-19. This CDR3 is CASSLVGGREPQHF. CDR3 nucleotides: TGTGCCAGCAGCTTAGTAGGAGGCAGAGAGCCCCAGCATTTT.